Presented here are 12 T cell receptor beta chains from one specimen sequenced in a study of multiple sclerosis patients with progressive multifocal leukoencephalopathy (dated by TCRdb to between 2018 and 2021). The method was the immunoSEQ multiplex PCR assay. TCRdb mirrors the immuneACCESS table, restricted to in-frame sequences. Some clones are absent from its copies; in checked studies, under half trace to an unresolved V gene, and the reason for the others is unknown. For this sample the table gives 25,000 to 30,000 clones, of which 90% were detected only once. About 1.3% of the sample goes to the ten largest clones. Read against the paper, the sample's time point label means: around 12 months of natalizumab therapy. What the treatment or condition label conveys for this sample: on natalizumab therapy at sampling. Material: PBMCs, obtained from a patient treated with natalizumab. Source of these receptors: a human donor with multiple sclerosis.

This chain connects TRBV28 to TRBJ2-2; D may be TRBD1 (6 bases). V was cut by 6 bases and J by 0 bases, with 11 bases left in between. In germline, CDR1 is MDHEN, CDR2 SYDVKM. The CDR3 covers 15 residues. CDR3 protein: CASRLGTTNTGELFF. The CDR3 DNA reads TGTGCCAGCAGGCTGGGGACAACGAACACCGGGGAGCTGTTTTTT.

In DNA, the CDR3 is TGTGCCAGCTCACTGGGAAGCTCCTATAATTCACCCCTCCACTTT. Its translation: CASSLGSSYNSPLHF. The chain joins TRBV18 to TRBJ1-6; D is uncertain. The CDR3 spans 15 residues. The V and J ends lost 4 bases and 0 bases respectively, with 7 bases between them. Germline CDR1 reads KGHSH; CDR2 reads LQKENI. Full variable domain (remainder filled in from reference TRBV18 and TRBJ1-6): NAGVMQNPRHLVRRRGQEARLRCSPMKGHSHVYWYRQLPEEGLKFMVYLQKENIIDESGMPKERFSAEFPKEGPSILRIQQVVRGDSAAYFCASSLGSSYNSPLHFGNGTRLTVT.

CDR3 bases: TGTGCCAGCAGTCTGTACGCGGGACAGGGCTATGGCTACACCTTC. Translation gives CASSLYAGQGYGYTF. The chain is built from TRBV6-5 and TRBJ1-2; the match to TRBD1 covers 9 bases. The CDR3 runs to 15 residues. The trim removed 5 bases at V and 4 bases at J, leaving 8 bases unmatched. Germline assignment: CDR1 MNHEY and CDR2 SVGAGI.

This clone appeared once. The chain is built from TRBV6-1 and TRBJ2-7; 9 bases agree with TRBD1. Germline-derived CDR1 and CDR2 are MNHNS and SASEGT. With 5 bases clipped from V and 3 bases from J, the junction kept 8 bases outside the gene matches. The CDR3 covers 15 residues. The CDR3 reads CASSRRTGVFYEQYF. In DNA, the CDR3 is TGTGCCAGCAGTCGCCGGACAGGGGTATTCTACGAGCAGTACTTC.

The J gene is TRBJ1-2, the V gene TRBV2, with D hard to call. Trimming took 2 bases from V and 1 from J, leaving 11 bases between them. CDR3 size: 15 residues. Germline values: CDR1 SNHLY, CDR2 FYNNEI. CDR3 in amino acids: CASSETNSVNYGYTF. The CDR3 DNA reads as TGTGCCAGCAGTGAAACAAACAGCGTTAACTATGGCTACACCTTC.

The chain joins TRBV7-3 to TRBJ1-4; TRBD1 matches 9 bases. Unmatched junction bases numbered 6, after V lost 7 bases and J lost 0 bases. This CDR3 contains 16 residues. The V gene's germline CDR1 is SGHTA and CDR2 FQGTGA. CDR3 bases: TGTGCCAGCATACGGGACAGGGATGCAACTAATGAAAAACTGTTTTTT. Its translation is CASIRDRDATNEKLFF.

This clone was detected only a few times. The DNA for the CDR3 is TGTGCCAGCAGTGAAGTGGGGGGCTCCTACAATGAGCAGTTCTTC. It specifies CASSEVGGSYNEQFF. J is TRBJ2-1 and V is TRBV6-1; D might be TRBD2 (6 bases). The germline V gene has CDR1 MNHNS and CDR2 SASEGT. The V end lost 1 base, the J end lost 0 bases, and 7 bases lay between the germline ends. This CDR3 region has 15 residues.

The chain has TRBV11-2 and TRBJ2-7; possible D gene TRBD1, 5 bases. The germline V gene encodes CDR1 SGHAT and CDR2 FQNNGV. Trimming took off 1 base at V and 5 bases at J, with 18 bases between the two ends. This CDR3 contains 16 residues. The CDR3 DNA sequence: TGTGCCAGCAGCTTAGCAGGGCGGAGCACTGTGGACGAGCAGTACTTC. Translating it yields CASSLAGRSTVDEQYF.

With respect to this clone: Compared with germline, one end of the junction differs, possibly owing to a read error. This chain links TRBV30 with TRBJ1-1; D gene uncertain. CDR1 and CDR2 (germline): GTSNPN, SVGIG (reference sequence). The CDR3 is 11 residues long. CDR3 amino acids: CAWSSTTGRAF. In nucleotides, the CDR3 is TGTGCCTGGAGTTCAACAACCGGAAGGGCATTT.

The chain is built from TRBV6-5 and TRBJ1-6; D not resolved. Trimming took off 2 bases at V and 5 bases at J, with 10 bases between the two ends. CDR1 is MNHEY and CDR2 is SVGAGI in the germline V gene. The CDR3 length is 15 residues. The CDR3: CASSYAANDNSPLHF. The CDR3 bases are TGTGCCAGCAGTTACGCCGCGAATGATAATTCACCCCTCCACTTT.

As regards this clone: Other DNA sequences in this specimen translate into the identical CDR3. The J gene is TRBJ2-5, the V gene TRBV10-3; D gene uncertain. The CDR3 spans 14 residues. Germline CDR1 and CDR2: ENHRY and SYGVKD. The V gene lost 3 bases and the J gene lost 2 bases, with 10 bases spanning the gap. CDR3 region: CAISDPEIQETQYF. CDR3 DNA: TGTGCCATCAGTGACCCTGAGATACAAGAGACCCAGTACTTC.

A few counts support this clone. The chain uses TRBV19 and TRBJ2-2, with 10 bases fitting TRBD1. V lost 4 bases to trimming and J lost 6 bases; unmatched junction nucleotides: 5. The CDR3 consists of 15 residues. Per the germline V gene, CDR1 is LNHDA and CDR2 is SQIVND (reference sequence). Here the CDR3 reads CASSRDRGGAGELFF. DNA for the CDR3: TGTGCCAGTAGTAGGGACAGGGGAGGAGCCGGGGAGCTGTTTTTT.